The 3 T cell receptor beta chains in this list originate from one sample, sequenced in a study of OX40 agonist ivuxolimab in advanced cancers. The data were produced by immunoSEQ multiplex PCR, yet TCRdb's version contains in-frame clones alone and is incomplete. Here the sample spans tens of thousands of clones, roughly 80% being singletons. The specimen comprised CD4+ or CD8+ T cells sorted from blood, sampled in a trial of the OX40 agonist ivuxolimab. The receptors stem from an adult with an advanced solid tumor such as melanoma, head and neck, liver or kidney cancer.

The CDR3 sequence: CASSPDSLNTEAFF. The CDR3 nucleotides read TGTGCCAGCAGCCCGGACAGCTTGAACACTGAAGCTTTCTTT. The chain links TRBV4-2 to TRBJ1-1; maybe TRBD1 (6 bases). Germline V gene sequence: CDR1 LGHNA, CDR2 YNFKEQ. The V end lost 4 bases, the J end lost 0 bases, and 9 bases lay between the germline ends. This CDR3 is 14 amino acids long.

V is TRBV29-1 and J is TRBJ2-2; D remains unclear. Germline CDR1 SQVTM, CDR2 ANQGSEA. Trimming stripped 3 bases from V and 6 bases from J, with 8 bases between. The CDR3 length is 12 residues. The CDR3 sequence is CSVDRSAGELFF. The CDR3 DNA reads TGCAGCGTTGATAGGTCCGCCGGGGAGCTGTTTTTT.

This chain joins TRBV4-1 and TRBJ1-1, with a weak D call TRBD1 (6 bases). Trimming stripped 1 base from V and 1 base from J, with 22 bases between. The CDR3 extends over 19 amino acids. Germline CDR1 MGHRA, CDR2 YSYEKL. CDR3 sequence (DNA): TGCGCCAGCAGCCAAGGGACTCTAGGGGGGCGGGGACAGAACACTGAAGCTTTCTTT. Residues: CASSQGTLGGRGQNTEAFF.